The 29 T cell receptor beta chains reported below all come from one sample, sequenced in a study of blood T cells in healthy people across ages (dated by TCRdb to the mid-2010s). The library relied on 5' RACE. Sequencer: Illumina HiSeq 2500. A second roughly 6 to 12 cycle PCR used a sample-barcoded 5' primer and a J-beta primer mix. TCRdb trimmed public reads at Q25 via fastp, called clones via MiXCR and kept in-frame beta chains. Merged by CDR3 protein, the rows form single entries marked with the most common genes and DNA. This sample gives under 1,000,000 distinct CDR3 sequences in total; approximately 35% of them show up just once. Of the sample, 13% falls within the top ten clones. The sequenced sample was blood. The origin of the receptors is a man between 18 and 35 years old in good health.

This clonotype was picked up many times. The chain combines TRBV7-9 with TRBJ1-2; 11 bases line up with TRBD1. Germline lookup yields CDR1 SEHNR and CDR2 FQNEAQ (reference sequence). The CDR3 is 14 amino acids. Trimming at V came to 3 bases and at J to 8 bases, leaving 5 bases not matched to a gene. The CDR3 is CASSLDRGLRGYTF. Here the CDR3 DNA reads TGTGCCAGCAGCTTGGACAGGGGGCTGAGAGGCTACACCTTC.

This clonotype was counted a few times. J is TRBJ2-1 and V is TRBV4-1; D may be TRBD2 (5 bases). CDR1 MGHRA and CDR2 YSYEKL come from the germline V gene. Trimming removed 4 bases from V and 0 bases from J, with 16 bases in between. This CDR3 is 17 amino acids long. The CDR3 loop is CASSRPFGGSSYNEQFF. CDR3 sequence (DNA): TGCGCCAGCAGCCGACCCTTCGGAGGAAGCTCCTACAATGAGCAGTTCTTC.

There are a few counts of this clonotype. This chain links TRBV7-9 with TRBJ1-1; the D gene is possibly TRBD1 (6 bases). Germline V gene sequence: CDR1 SEHNR, CDR2 FQNEAQ (reference sequence). The CDR3 covers 16 residues. Trimming cost V 4 bases and J 6 bases, with 21 bases left between them. CDR3 residues: CASSSPSRTDRPEAFF. The CDR3 DNA reads as TGTGCCAGCAGCTCCCCGTCTAGGACGGACAGACCTGAAGCTTTCTTT.

For the CDR3, the DNA is TGCAGTGCCAGGACTAGCGGGGGACCATACAATGAGCAGTACTTC. Amino acids: CSARTSGGPYNEQYF. V is TRBV20-1 and J is TRBJ2-1; 13 bases are a match to TRBD2. The J call may not be correct, given that the DNA end is closer to TRBJ2-7. This CDR3 spans 15 amino acids. Per the germline V gene, CDR1 is DFQATT and CDR2 is SNEGSKA (reference sequence).

To note about this clonotype: A read error may produce the germline difference seen at one junction end. This sequence joins TRBV12-3 or TRBV12-4 and TRBJ2-3; D not certain. This CDR3 has 13 residues. This CDR3 reads CTSSIKLADTQYF. CDR3 DNA: TGTACCAGCAGTATCAAGTTGGCAGATACGCAGTATTTT.

This clonotype has more than one count but fewer than ten. This chain links TRBV5-1 with TRBJ1-1, with no clear D. Germline V gene lookup returns CDR1 SGHRS and CDR2 YFSETQ. The CDR3 totals 15 residues. The V and J ends lost 3 bases and 3 bases respectively, with 15 bases between them. Written as DNA, the CDR3 is TGCGCCAGCAGCTCCTGGGGTACCGAGGACACTGAAGCTTTCTTT. This encodes CASSSWGTEDTEAFF.

The chain employs TRBV19 and TRBJ1-3; D call uncertain. The germline V and J ends were trimmed by 5 bases and 3 bases, with 20 bases remaining between them. The CDR3 extends over 17 amino acids. Germline lookup yields CDR1 LNHDA and CDR2 SQIVND (reference sequence). The CDR3, as DNA: TGTGCCAGTAGTTCCAGACGGACCAGCAGAGGTGGAAACACCATATATTTT. Amino acid sequence: CASSSRRTSRGGNTIYF.

This clonotype was counted only a few times. The rearrangement links TRBV27 to TRBJ1-6; TRBD1 agrees at 8 bases. Per germline, CDR1 MNHEY and CDR2 SMNVEV (reference sequence). The CDR3 totals 15 residues. V gave up 6 bases and J gave up 3 bases; unmatched junction bases: 4. The CDR3 DNA reads as TGTGCCAGCAGGCCGGACAGGGACTATAATTCACCCCTCCACTTT. It translates to CASRPDRDYNSPLHF.

This clonotype came up a few times. This clone may be a read error of a much larger clone one base away. This chain uses TRBV7-2 with TRBJ2-1, with 7 bases identical to TRBD1. Matching the DNA end better, TRBJ2-7 makes the J call doubtful. This CDR3 contains 15 residues. CDR1 SGHTA and CDR2 FQGNSA come from the germline V gene. This chain's CDR3 is CASSLDRSSYNEQYF. The CDR3 region has the DNA TGTGCCAGCAGCCTGGACAGGAGCTCCTACAATGAGCAGTACTTC.

This clonotype was picked up many times. The gene calls are TRBV12-3 or TRBV12-4 and TRBJ2-1; D is undetermined. Trimming removed 3 bases from V and 15 bases from J, with 15 bases in between. The CDR3 runs to 12 residues. The CDR3 here is CASSLKKMARFF. Written as DNA, the CDR3 is TGTGCCAGCAGTTTGAAGAAGATGGCTAGGTTCTTC.

The CDR3: CASGGGVEKLFF. The DNA for the CDR3 is TGTGCCAGCGGGGGAGGGGTCGAAAAACTGTTTTTT. The chain uses TRBV7-9 and TRBJ1-4; possibly TRBD1 for D (5 bases). The CDR3 sequence is 12 residues long. The germline V and J ends were trimmed by 8 bases and 8 bases, with 12 bases remaining between them. CDR1 and CDR2 (germline): SEHNR, FQNEAQ (reference sequence).

The chain joins TRBV27 to TRBJ1-1; TRBD1 agrees at 8 bases. The germline V gene encodes CDR1 MNHEY and CDR2 SMNVEV (reference sequence). The V gene end was trimmed by 2 bases and the J gene end by 6 bases; junction bases not matched to a gene: 8. The CDR3 runs 15 residues. Here the CDR3 DNA reads TGTGCCAGCAGTTTAGACACAGGGGGACTCGCTGAAGCTTTCTTT. Its protein is CASSLDTGGLAEAFF.

The CDR3: CASSKNPGGTGELFF. As DNA, the CDR3 is TGTGCCAGCTCTAAGAATCCGGGGGGCACCGGGGAGCTGTTTTTT. The gene calls are TRBV6-4 and TRBJ2-2, with 7 bases lining up with TRBD2. CDR3 length: 15 residues. V dropped 8 bases and J dropped 4; count of bases not matched to a gene: 10. The germline CDR1 and CDR2 sequences are MRHNA and SNTAGT.

This clonotype was observed once. A read error may produce the germline difference seen at one junction end. This chain uses TRBV12-3 or TRBV12-4 with TRBJ2-2, with D perhaps being TRBD1 or TRBD2 (5 bases each). The CDR3 length is 16 residues. The CDR3 coding sequence is TGTGCCGGCAGTTTAGAGGGGCCCTATAACACCGGGGAGCTGTTTTTT. Translated, it gives CAGSLEGPYNTGELFF.

This clonotype was detected ten times or more. This chain connects TRBV12-3 or TRBV12-4 to TRBJ1-2, with TRBD1 matching 11 bases. The CDR3 sequence is 15 residues long. The ends lost 7 bases at V and 3 bases at J; junction bases unmatched: 7. The DNA of the CDR3 is TGTGCCAGCAAACGGGGGACAGGGGGACACTATGGCTACACCTTC. Translation gives CASKRGTGGHYGYTF.

With respect to this clonotype: A junction end diverges from the germline sequence, so it may reflect a read error. The chain's CDR3 is CATSDMRTTDMQYF. The CDR3 DNA reads TGTGCCACCAGTGATATGAGAACGACAGATATGCAGTATTTT. This chain joins TRBV24-1 and TRBJ2-3; D is perhaps TRBD1 (5 bases). CDR1 is KGHDR and CDR2 is SFDVKD in the germline V gene. CDR3 length: 14 residues.

The chain carries TRBV7-8 and TRBJ2-3; TRBD2 agrees at 13 bases. The ends lost 5 bases at V and 6 bases at J; junction bases unmatched: 8. CDR1 is SGHVS, CDR2 FQNEAQ, per germline. The CDR3 extends over 16 amino acids. The CDR3 here is CASSPGLAGVPDTQYF. The CDR3 DNA sequence: TGTGCCAGCAGCCCCGGACTAGCGGGAGTTCCCGATACGCAGTATTTT. Filled out from reference TRBV7-8 and TRBJ2-3, the complete variable domain reads GAGVSQSPRYKVAKRGQDVALRCDPISGHVSLFWYQQALGQGPEFLTYFQNEAQLDKSGLPSDRFFAERPEGSVSTLKIQRTQQEDSAVYLCASSPGLAGVPDTQYFGPGTRLTVL.

The rearrangement joins TRBV3-1 to TRBJ2-2, with 8 bases aligning to TRBD1. J gave up 6 bases and V 2 bases, and 2 bases lay outside the gene matches. Germline V gives CDR1 LGHDT, CDR2 YNNKEL (reference sequence). The CDR3 is 14 residues long. The CDR3 DNA follows: TGTGCCAGCAGCCAAAGACAGGGGTCCGGGGAGCTGTTTTTT. Residues: CASSQRQGSGELFF.

Concerning this clonotype itself: The junction does not match germline at one end; this may be a read error. The chain couples TRBV7-2 to TRBJ2-1; 8 nucleotides match TRBD2. CDR3 length equals 15 residues. Germline CDR1 and CDR2: SGHTA and FQGNSA. The DNA of the CDR3 is TGTGCCAGCAGCTTAGGAGCGGGAGTAGTTGAGGAGCAGTTCTTT. Its translation is CASSLGAGVVEEQFF.

The rearrangement links TRBV5-1 to TRBJ1-1; no reliable D call. CDR3 length: 14 amino acids. V was pared by 1 base and J by 1 base, with 8 bases between. The germline V gene has CDR1 SGHRS and CDR2 YFSETQ. The CDR3 DNA follows: TGCGCCAGCAGCTTGATTTCAGGGAACACTGAAGCTTTCTTT. This codes for CASSLISGNTEAFF.

The chain links TRBV12-3 or TRBV12-4 to TRBJ1-2; unclear D gene. Trimming stripped 4 bases from V and 4 bases from J, with 13 bases between. The CDR3 runs to 14 residues. CDR3 protein: CASSSGRASYGYTF. The DNA of the CDR3 is TGTGCCAGCAGTTCGGGCAGAGCTTCCTATGGCTACACCTTC.

The chain employs TRBV4-2 and TRBJ2-1; 14 bases match TRBD2. The junction had 5 bases not matched to a gene; V was cut back by 4 bases and J by 9 bases. This CDR3 is built from 15 residues. Germline CDR1 reads LGHNA; CDR2 reads YNFKEQ. Here the CDR3 reads CASSPGGTSGSEQFF. The CDR3 region has the DNA TGTGCCAGCAGCCCTGGCGGGACTAGCGGGAGTGAGCAGTTCTTC.

This chain connects TRBV9 to TRBJ2-2; unclear D gene. Germline V CDR1 and CDR2: SGDLS, YYNGEE. CDR3 length: 14 amino acids. The ends were cut back, 0 bases at V and 4 bases at J, with 7 bases in the middle. DNA for the CDR3: TGTGCCAGCAGCGTAGATTCGAGCACCGGGGAGCTGTTTTTT. Translated: CASSVDSSTGELFF.

The sample holds many counts of this clonotype. The V call is TRBV7-2, the J call TRBJ2-1; D remains ambiguous. The V gene lost 5 bases and the J gene lost 5 bases, with 19 bases spanning the gap. Germline CDR1 reads SGHTA; CDR2 reads FQGNSA. This CDR3 spans 16 amino acids. The CDR3 loop is CASSAPPYWNDNEQFF. The DNA for the CDR3 is TGTGCCAGCAGCGCCCCACCCTACTGGAACGACAATGAGCAGTTCTTC.

This clonotype occurred many times. V is TRBV12-3 or TRBV12-4 and J is TRBJ2-3; D gene ambiguous. This CDR3 region has 15 residues. The V end lost 1 base, the J end lost 1 base, and 9 bases lay between the germline ends. The CDR3 reads CASSLGPPGTDTQYF. The CDR3 region has the DNA TGTGCCAGCAGTTTAGGCCCACCCGGCACAGATACGCAGTATTTT.

V is TRBV12-3 or TRBV12-4 and J is TRBJ1-2, with no clear D. V was shortened by 5 bases and J by 7 bases, with 14 bases between the two germline ends. This CDR3 has 13 amino acids. This chain's CDR3 is CASSVQFGGGYTF. In DNA, the CDR3 is TGTGCCAGCAGTGTTCAATTTGGCGGTGGCTACACCTTC.

This clonotype appeared once. The chain links TRBV25-1 to TRBJ2-5, with D perhaps TRBD1 (6 bases). Germline assignment: CDR1 MGHDK and CDR2 SYGVNS. With 6 bases removed from V and 11 bases from J, the gap between germline ends came to 16 bases. The CDR3 covers 12 residues. CDR3 amino acids: CASSAKGGEQYF. The CDR3 DNA follows: TGTGCCAGCAGCGCCAAAGGGGGTGAGCAGTACTTC.

The chain has TRBV2 and TRBJ1-5; D perhaps matches TRBD1 (5 bases). This CDR3 contains 13 residues. The germline V and J ends were trimmed by 4 bases and 6 bases, with 10 bases remaining between them. Germline CDR1 is SNHLY and CDR2 is FYNNEI. CDR3 loop: CASSGQGTQPQHF. CDR3 coding DNA: TGTGCCAGCAGTGGGCAGGGCACTCAGCCCCAGCATTTT.

This clonotype was observed a handful of times. The chain uses TRBV7-2 and TRBJ2-7; TRBD1 is a possible D gene (5 bases). The germline CDR1 and CDR2 sequences are SGHTA and FQGNSA. The CDR3 sequence is 13 residues long. The V and J ends lost 6 bases and 4 bases respectively, with 13 bases between them. CDR3 sequence reads: CASSMGSGYEQYF. CDR3 DNA sequence: TGTGCCAGCAGTATGGGTTCAGGGTACGAGCAGTACTTC.